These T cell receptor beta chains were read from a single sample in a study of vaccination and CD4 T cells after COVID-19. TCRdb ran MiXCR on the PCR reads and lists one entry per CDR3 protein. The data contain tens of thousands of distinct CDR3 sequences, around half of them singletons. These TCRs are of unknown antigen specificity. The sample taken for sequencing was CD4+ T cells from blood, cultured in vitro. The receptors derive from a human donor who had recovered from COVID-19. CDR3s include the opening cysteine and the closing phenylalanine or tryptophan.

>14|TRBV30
CACQGQSGDQPQHF
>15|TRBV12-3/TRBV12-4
CASSPGQGAISEAFF
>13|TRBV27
CASSREVRETQYF
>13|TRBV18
CASSPFGAYGYTF
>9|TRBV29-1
CSVGDTQYF
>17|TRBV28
CASSSDRDPESFWGYTF
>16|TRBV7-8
CASSFGPSSYNSPLHF
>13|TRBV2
CASSDSWDQPQHF
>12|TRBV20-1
CSARQGNQPQHF
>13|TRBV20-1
CSARDRLGTEAFF
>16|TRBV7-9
CASSKEGTRGYNEQFF
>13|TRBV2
CASSEALEVTIYF